This T cell receptor (beta chain) stems from a study of T cell repertoires in cytomegalovirus infection. Study in general: Carrying CMV and the relevant HLA type showed in public TCR beta signatures.

One entry per CDR3 protein, called by TCRdb with MiXCR from the reads. Of a few hundred thousand distinct CDR3 sequences listed, less than 20% are singletons. This clonotype was found many times. Its antigen is not known. Germline V gene lookup returns CDR1 MDHEN and CDR2 SYDVKM. This CDR3 is 12 amino acids long. Trimming cost V 5 bases and J 6 bases; bases outside gene matches: 4. Findings and caveats of the study: Predominance within the ex vivo response was attributable to HLA-C-restricted CMV-specific TCR beta clonotypes. Adding up the frequency of public TCR beta families identified people who carried CMV plus the relevant HLA.

The sequence was collected from a human donor in good health (CMV status not recorded). Some clones in this sample may be carry-over from other donors' samples. The genes are TRBV28 and TRBJ2-7, with TRBD1 matching 7 bases. The specimen was PBMCs. This CDR3 is CASSPTGFEQYF. The CDR3 DNA is TGTGCCAGCAGTCCGACAGGGTTCGAGCAGTACTTC.